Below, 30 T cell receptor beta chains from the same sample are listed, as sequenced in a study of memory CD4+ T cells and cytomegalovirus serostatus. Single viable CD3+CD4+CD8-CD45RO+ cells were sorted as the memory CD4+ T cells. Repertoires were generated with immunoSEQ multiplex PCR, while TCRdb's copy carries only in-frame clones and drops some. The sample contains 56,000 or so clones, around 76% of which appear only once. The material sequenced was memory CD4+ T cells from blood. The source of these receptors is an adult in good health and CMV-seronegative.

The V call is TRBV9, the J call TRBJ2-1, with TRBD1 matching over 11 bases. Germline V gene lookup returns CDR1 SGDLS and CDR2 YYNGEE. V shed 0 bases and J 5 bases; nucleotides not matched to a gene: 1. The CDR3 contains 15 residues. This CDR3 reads CASSVGGQGDNEQFF. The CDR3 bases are TGTGCCAGCAGCGTAGGGGGACAGGGGGACAATGAGCAGTTCTTC.

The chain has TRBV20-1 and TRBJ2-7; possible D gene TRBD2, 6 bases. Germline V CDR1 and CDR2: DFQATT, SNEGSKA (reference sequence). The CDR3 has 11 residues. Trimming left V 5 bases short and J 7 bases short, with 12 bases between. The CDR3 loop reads CSALWGGEQYF. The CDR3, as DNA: TGCAGTGCTCTTTGGGGAGGTGAGCAGTACTTC.

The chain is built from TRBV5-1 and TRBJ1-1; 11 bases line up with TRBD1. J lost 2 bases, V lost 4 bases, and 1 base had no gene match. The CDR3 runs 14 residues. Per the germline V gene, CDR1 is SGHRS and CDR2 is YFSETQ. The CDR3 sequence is CASSRTGGNTEAFF. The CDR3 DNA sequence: TGCGCCAGCAGCCGGACAGGGGGCAACACTGAAGCTTTCTTT.

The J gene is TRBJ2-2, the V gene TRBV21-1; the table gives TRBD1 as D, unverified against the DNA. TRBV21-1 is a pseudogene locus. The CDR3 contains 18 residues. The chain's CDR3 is CASSKALSGTGRAGELFF. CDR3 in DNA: TGTGCCAGCAGCAAAGCGCTTTCCGGGACAGGGAGGGCCGGGGAGCTGTTTTTT.

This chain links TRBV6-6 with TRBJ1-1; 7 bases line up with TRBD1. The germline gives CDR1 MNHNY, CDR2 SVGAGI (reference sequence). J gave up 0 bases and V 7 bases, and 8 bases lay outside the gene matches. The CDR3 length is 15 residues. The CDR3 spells CASTQGGALNTEAFF. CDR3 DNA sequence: TGTGCCAGCACCCAGGGGGGGGCCCTGAACACTGAAGCTTTCTTT.

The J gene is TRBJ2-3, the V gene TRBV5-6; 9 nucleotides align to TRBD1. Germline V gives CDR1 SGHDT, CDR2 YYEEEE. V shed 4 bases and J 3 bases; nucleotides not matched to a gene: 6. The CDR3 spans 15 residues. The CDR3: CASSVSDRGTDTQYF. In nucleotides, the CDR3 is TGTGCCAGCAGCGTGTCGGACAGGGGAACAGATACGCAGTATTTT.

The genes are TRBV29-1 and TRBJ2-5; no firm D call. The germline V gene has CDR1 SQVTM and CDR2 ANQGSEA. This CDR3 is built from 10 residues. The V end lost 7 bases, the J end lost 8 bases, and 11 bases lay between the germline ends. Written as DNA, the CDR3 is TGCAGCGCCAGAGTTGAAACCCAGTACTTC. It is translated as CSARVETQYF.

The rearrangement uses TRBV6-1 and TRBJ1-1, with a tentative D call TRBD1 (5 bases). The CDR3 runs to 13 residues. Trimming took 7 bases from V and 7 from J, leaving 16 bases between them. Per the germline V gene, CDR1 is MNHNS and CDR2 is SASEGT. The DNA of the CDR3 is TGTGCCAGCACCACCTCCCCGGGGGTTGAAGCTTTCTTT. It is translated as CASTTSPGVEAFF.

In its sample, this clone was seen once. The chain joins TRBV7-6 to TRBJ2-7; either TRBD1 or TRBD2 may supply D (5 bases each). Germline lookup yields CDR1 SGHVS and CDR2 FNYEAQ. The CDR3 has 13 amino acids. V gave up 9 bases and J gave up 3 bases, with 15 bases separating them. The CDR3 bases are TGTGCCAGTCCCGGGGCCAACATCTACGAGCAGTACTTC. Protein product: CASPGANIYEQYF.

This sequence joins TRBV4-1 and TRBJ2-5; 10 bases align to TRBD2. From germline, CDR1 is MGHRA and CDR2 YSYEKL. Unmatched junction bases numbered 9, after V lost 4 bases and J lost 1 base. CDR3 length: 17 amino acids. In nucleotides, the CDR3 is TGCGCCAGCAGCCTGACTAGCGGGCACACTAGCCAAGAGACCCAGTACTTC. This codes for CASSLTSGHTSQETQYF.

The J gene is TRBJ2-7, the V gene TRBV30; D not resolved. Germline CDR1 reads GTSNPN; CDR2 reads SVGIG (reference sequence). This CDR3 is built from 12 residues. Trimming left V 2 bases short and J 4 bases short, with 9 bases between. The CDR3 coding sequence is TGTGCCTGGAGTCAAAACGGGTACGAGCAGTACTTC. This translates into CAWSQNGYEQYF.

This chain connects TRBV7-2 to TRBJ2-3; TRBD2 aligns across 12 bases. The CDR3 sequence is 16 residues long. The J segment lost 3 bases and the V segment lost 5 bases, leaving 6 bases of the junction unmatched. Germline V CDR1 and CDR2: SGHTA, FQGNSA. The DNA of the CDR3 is TGTGCCAGCAGCGTCCTAGCGGGGGGGCAGACAGATACGCAGTATTTT. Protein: CASSVLAGGQTDTQYF.

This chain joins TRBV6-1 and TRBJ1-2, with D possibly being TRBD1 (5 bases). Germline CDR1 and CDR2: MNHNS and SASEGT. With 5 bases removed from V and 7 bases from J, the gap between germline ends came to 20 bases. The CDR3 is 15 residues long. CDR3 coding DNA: TGTGCCAGCAGTATGGAAGGGGCCTGGGGTGGTGGCTACACCTTC. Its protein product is CASSMEGAWGGGYTF.

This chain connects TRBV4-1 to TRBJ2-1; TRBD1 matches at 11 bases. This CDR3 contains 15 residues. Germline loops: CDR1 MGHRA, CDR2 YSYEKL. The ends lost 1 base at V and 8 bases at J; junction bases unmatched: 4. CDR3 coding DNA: TGCGCCAGCAGCCAAGGGGGACAGGGGGTCGATGAGCAGTTCTTC. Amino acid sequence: CASSQGGQGVDEQFF.

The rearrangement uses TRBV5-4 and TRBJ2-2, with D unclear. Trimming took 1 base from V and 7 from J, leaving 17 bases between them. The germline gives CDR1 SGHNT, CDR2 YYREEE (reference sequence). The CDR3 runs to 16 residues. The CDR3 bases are TGTGCCAGCAGCTTGCCCGGCGCCGGACCCAACGGGGAGCTGTTTTTT. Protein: CASSLPGAGPNGELFF.

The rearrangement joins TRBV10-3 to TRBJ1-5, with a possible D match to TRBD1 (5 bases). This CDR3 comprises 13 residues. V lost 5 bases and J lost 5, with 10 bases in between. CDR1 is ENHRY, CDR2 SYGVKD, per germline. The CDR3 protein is CAISNGGDQPQHF. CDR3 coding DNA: TGTGCCATCAGTAACGGGGGGGATCAGCCCCAGCATTTT.

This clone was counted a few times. The CDR3 reads CASSTKNQPQHF. CDR3 nucleotide sequence: TGTGCCAGTAGTACCAAAAATCAGCCCCAGCATTTT. The chain couples TRBV19 to TRBJ1-5; no clear D gene. Trimming shortened V by 4 bases and J by 4 bases, and 5 bases separated the two germline ends. This CDR3 is 12 amino acids long. The germline gives CDR1 LNHDA, CDR2 SQIVND (reference sequence).

This chain's CDR3 is CASSLGITNEKLFF. In nucleotides, the CDR3 is TGTGCCAGTAGTCTGGGGATTACTAATGAAAAACTGTTTTTT. V gene TRBV19 combines with J gene TRBJ1-4; D is undetermined. The CDR3 covers 14 residues. Trimming removed 5 bases from V and 2 bases from J, with 9 bases in between. Germline loops: CDR1 LNHDA, CDR2 SQIVND (reference sequence). Complete variable domain (other parts from reference TRBV19 and TRBJ1-4): DGGITQSPKYLFRKEGQNVTLSCEQNLNHDAMYWYRQDPGQGLRLIYYSQIVNDFQKGDIAEGYSVSREKKESFPLTVTSAQKNPTAFYLCASSLGITNEKLFFGSGTQLSVL.

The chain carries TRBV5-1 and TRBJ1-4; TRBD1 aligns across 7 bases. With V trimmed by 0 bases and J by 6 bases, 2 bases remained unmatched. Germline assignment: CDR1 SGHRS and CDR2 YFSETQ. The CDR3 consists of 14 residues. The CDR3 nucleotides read TGCGCCAGCAGCTTGGCCAGGGGGGATGAAAAACTGTTTTTT. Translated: CASSLARGDEKLFF.

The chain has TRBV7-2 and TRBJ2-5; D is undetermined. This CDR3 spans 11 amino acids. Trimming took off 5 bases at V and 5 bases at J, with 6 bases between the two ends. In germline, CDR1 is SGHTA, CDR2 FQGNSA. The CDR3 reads CASSPRETQYF. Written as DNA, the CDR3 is TGTGCCAGCAGCCCTCGGGAGACCCAGTACTTC.

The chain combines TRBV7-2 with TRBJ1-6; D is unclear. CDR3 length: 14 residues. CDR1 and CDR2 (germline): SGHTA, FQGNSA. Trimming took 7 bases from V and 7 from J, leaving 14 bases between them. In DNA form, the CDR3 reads TGTGCCAGCACCCCATTTGGGTCGAATTCACCCCTCCACTTT. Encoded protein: CASTPFGSNSPLHF. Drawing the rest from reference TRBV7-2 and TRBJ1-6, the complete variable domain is GAGVSQSPSNKVTEKGKDVELRCDPISGHTALYWYRQSLGQGLEFLIYFQGNSAPDKSGLPSDRFSAERTGGSVSTLTIQRTQQEDSAVYLCASTPFGSNSPLHFGNGTRLTVT.

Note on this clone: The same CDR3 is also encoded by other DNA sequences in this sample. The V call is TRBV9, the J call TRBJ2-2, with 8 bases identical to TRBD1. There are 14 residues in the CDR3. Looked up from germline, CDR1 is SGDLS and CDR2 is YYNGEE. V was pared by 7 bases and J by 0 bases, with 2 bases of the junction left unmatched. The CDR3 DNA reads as TGTGCCAGCCGGGGACAGGCGAACACCGGGGAGCTGTTTTTT. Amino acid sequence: CASRGQANTGELFF.

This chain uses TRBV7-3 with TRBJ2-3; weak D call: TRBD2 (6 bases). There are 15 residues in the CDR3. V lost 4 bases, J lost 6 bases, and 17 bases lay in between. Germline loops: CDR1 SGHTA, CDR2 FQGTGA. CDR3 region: CASSSGLHPLDTQYF. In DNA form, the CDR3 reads TGTGCCAGCAGCTCAGGACTACACCCGTTGGATACGCAGTATTTT.

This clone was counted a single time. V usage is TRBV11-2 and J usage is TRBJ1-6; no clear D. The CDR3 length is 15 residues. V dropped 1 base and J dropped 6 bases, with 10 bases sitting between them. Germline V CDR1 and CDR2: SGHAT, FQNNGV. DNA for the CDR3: TGTGCCAGCAGCTTAGCGGGGTTCGCTAATTCACCCCTCCACTTT. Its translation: CASSLAGFANSPLHF.

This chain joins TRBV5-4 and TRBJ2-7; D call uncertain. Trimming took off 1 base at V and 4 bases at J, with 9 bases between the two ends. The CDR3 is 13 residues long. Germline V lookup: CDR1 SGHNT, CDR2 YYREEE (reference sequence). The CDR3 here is CASSLHQRYEQYF. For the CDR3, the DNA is TGTGCCAGCAGCTTGCATCAGAGATACGAGCAGTACTTC.

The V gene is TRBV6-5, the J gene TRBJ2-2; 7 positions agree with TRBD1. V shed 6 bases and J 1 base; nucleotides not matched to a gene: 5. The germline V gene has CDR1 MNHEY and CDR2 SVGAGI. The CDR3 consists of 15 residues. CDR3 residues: CASSRRGRNTGELFF. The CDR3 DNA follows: TGTGCCAGCAGCCGTAGGGGGCGGAACACCGGGGAGCTGTTTTTT.

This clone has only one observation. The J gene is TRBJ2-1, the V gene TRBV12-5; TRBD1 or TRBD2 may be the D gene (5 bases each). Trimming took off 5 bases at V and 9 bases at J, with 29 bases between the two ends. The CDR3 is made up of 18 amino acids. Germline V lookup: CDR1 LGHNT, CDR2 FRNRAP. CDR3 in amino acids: CASGLTTGGRWDVSEQFF. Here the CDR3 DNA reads TGTGCTAGTGGTCTAACCACCGGTGGGCGGTGGGACGTAAGTGAGCAGTTCTTC. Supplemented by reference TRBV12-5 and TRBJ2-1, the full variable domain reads DARVTQTPRHKVTEMGQEVTMRCQPILGHNTVFWYRQTMMQGLELLAYFRNRAPLDDSGMPKDRFSAEMPDATLATLKIQPSEPRDSAVYFCASGLTTGGRWDVSEQFFGPGTRLTVL.

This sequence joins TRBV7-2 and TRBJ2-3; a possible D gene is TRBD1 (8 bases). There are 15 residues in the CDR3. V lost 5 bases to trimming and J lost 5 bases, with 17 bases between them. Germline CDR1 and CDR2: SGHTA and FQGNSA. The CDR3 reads CASSKNRGGKDTQYF. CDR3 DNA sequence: TGTGCCAGCAGCAAAAACAGGGGGGGGAAAGATACGCAGTATTTT. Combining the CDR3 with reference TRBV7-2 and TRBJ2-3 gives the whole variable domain GAGVSQSPSNKVTEKGKDVELRCDPISGHTALYWYRQSLGQGLEFLIYFQGNSAPDKSGLPSDRFSAERTGGSVSTLTIQRTQQEDSAVYLCASSKNRGGKDTQYFGPGTRLTVL.

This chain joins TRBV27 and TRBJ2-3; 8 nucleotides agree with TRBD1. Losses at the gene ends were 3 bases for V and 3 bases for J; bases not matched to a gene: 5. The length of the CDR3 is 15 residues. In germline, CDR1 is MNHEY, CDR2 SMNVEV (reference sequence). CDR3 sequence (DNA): TGTGCCAGCAGTTTCCGGGACAGGATTACAGATACGCAGTATTTT. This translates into CASSFRDRITDTQYF.

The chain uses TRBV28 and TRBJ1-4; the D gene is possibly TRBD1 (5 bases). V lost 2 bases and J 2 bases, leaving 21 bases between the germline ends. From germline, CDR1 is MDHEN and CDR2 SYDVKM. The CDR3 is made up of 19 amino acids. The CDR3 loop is CASSLTVAREVETNEKLFF. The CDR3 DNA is TGTGCCAGCAGTTTAACTGTGGCCAGGGAAGTAGAGACTAATGAAAAACTGTTTTTT.